This TCR beta chain was sequenced for a study of CD8 T cells in Susac syndrome. Germline CDR1 is ENHRY and CDR2 is SYGVKD. The CDR3 contains 12 residues. Trimming removed 8 bases at V and 6 bases at J, with 11 bases between. RNA, at about 0.45 to 1 ug, was reverse transcribed with random hexamers. Amplification of TCR beta CDR3 across 54 Vbeta and 13 Jbeta was performed with immunoSEQ multiplex PCR. In TCRdb, the immunoSEQ multiplex PCR reads were re-called with MiXCR into one record per CDR3 protein. The table has a few hundred thousand distinct CDR3 sequences, around 93% seen once. CD8+ and CD4+ blood T cells underwent TCR beta sequencing. Stable or active relapsing-remitting multiple sclerosis, untreated and meeting revised McDonald criteria, defined the controls. TEMRA cells were FACS-enriched, unlike CD8+ and CD4+ T cells, which were negatively isolated.

Source material: CD4+ T cells from PBMCs. This receptor was taken from a human donor with multiple sclerosis. The J gene is TRBJ1-5, the V gene TRBV10-3; tentative D call: TRBD1 (6 bases). The chain's CDR3 is CAIASGAQPQHF. CDR3 in DNA: TGTGCCATCGCTTCAGGGGCTCAGCCCCAGCATTTT.